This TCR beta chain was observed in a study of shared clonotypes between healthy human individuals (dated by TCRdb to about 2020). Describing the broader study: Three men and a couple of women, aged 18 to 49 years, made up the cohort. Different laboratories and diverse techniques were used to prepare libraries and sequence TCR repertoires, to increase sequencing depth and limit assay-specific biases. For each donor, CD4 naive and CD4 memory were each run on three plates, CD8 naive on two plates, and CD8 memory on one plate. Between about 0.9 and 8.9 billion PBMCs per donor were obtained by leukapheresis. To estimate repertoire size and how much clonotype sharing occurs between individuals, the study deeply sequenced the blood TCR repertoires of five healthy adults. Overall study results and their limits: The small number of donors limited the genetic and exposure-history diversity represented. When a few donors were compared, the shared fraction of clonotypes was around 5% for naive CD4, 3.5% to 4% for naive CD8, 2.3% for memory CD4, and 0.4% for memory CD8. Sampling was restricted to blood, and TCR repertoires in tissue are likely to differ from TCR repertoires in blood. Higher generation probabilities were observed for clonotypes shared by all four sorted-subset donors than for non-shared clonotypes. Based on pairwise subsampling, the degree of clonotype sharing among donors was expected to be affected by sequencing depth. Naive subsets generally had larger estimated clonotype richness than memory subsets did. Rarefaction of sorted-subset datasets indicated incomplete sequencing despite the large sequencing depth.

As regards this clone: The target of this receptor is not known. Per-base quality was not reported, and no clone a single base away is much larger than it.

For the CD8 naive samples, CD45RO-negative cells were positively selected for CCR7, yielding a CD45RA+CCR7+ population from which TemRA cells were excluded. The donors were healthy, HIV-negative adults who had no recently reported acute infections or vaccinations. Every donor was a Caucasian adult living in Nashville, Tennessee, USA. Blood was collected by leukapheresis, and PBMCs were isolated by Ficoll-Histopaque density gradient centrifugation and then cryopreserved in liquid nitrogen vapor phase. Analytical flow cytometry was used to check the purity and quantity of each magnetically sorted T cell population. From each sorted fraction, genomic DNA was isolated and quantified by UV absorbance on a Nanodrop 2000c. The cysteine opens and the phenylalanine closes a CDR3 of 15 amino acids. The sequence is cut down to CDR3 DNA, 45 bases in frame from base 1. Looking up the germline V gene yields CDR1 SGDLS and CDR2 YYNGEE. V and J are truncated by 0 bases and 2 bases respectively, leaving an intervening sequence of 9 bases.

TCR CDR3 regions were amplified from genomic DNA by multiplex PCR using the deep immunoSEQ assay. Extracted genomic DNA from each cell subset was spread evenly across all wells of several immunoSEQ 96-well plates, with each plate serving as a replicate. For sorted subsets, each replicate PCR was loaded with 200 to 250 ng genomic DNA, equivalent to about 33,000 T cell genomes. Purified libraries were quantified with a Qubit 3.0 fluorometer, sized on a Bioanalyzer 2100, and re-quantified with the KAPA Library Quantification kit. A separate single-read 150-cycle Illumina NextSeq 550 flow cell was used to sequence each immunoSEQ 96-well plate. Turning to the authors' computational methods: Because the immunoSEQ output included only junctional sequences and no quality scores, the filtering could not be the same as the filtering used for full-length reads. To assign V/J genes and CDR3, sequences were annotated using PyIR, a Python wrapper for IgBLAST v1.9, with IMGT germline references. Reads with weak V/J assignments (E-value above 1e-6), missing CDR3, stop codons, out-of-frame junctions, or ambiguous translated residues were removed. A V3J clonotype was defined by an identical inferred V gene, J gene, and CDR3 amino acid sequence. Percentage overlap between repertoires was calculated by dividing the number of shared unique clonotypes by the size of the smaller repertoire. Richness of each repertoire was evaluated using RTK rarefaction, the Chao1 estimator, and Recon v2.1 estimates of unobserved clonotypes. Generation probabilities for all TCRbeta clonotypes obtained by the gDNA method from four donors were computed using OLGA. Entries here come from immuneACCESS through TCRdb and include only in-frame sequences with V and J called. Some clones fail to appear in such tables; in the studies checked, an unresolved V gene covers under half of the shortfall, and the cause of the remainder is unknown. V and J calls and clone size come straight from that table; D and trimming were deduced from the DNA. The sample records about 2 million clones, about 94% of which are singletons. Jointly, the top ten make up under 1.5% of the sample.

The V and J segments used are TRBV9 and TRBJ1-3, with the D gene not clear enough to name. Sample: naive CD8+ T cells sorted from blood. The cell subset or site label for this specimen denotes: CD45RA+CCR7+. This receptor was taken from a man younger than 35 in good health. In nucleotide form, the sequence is TGTGCCAGCAGCGTAGGGGTGGGAGCTGGAAACACCATATATTTT. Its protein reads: CASSVGVGAGNTIYF.